This T cell receptor (beta chain) was sequenced in a study of cytomegalovirus exposure and HLA in healthy donors (dated by TCRdb to 2016 to 2017). A note on the overall study: A later analysis indicated that the roughly 120 validation repertoires were generated on the platform also employed for the roughly 650 repertoires of the first cohort. The study aimed to test whether signatures of past pathogen exposure could be identified by cataloging public T cell receptors. Besides the first cohort of around 670 subjects, a separate validation cohort made up of some 110 different subjects was used. To predict cytomegalovirus infection status, the study brought together high-throughput TCR immunosequencing, statistical association of individual TCRs with disease status, and machine learning. The paper's findings and limits, for the study overall: According to the authors, the approach could potentially be generalized to other disease states and immunological phenotypes. Most TCR sequences were observed very rarely across donors, whereas some public TCRs were present in many individuals. In vitro tests confirmed that a few of the cytomegalovirus-associated TCR beta chains recognize cytomegalovirus antigens. A total of 150 to 200 TCR beta chains were listed by the study as associated with cytomegalovirus. A later analysis lacked HLA typing for the validation cohort, so it scored co-occurrence in that cohort across all 110 or so repertoires. Of the cluster scores, roughly 93% were above 0 in a later analysis, which found that TCRs clustered in the first cohort also tended to co-occur in the approximately 110 validation repertoires. In both the original and validation cohorts, the classifier was reported to diagnose cytomegalovirus status with high specificity and sensitivity.

The library was made by the immunoSEQ multiplex PCR assay. As for how the authors treated the data: A statistical classification framework was built to diagnose cytomegalovirus status from the catalog of TCR beta chain sequences. What TCRdb holds here is the immuneACCESS table cut down to in-frame rearrangements. Part of the clones is not present; checked against another copy, under half of the missing clones reflect an unresolved V gene, and the others are unexplained. V, J and clone size are those of that table, while D and trimming were read from the DNA. The sample table shows 110,000 or so clones, and roughly nine tenths are seen once. 4.4% of the sample lies in the top ten. The donors were included in the validation cohort of over a hundred subjects, a group kept apart from the roughly 670-subject first cohort. Trimming leaves V shorter by 4 bases and J shorter by 0 bases, with the junction holding 13 bases beyond the gene matches. Via the germline V gene, CDR1 is LGHNA and CDR2 YSLEER. Taken from cysteine to phenylalanine, the CDR3 has 18 residues. The retained sequence is limited to the CDR3, 54 bases, with the frame set at the first base.

As for this clone: What this receptor recognizes is not known. The sample holds no much larger clone one base away, and base qualities are not on file.

The sequence derives from a man in his late teens or twenties in good health and CMV-seropositive. The V and J segments used are TRBV4-3 and TRBJ2-7, with 9 central nucleotides matching TRBD1. The sequenced sample was PBMCs. CDR3 loop: CASSPTFGDRATSYEQYF. The sequenced DNA: TGCGCCAGCAGCCCAACCTTTGGGGACAGGGCCACCTCCTACGAGCAGTACTTC.